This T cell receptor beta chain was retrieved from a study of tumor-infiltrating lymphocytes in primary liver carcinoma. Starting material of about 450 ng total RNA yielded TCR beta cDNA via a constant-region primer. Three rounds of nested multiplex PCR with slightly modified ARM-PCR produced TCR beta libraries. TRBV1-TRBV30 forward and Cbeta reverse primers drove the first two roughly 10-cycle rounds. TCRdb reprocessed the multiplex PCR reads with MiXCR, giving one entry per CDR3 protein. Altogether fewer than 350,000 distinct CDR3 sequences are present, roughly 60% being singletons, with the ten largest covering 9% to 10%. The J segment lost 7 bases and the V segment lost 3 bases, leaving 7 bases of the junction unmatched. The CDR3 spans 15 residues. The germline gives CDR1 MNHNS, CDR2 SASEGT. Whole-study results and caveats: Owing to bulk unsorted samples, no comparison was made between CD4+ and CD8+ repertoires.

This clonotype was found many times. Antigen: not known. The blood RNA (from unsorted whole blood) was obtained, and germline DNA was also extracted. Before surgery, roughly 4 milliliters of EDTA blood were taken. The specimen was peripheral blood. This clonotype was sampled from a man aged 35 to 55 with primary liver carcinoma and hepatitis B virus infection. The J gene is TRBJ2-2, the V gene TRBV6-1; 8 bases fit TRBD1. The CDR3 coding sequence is TGTGCCAGCAGTGACAGGGGGCGCCTGGACGGGGAGCTGTTTTTT. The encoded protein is CASSDRGRLDGELFF.